Below, one T cell receptor (beta chain) is given with its context. Antigen specificity is unknown. Germline-derived CDR1 and CDR2 are MDHEN and SYDVKM. The CDR3 sequence is 12 residues long. V was trimmed by 7 bases and J by 7 bases, leaving 11 bases between them. The record originates from a study of cytomegalovirus exposure and HLA in healthy donors. About the study: Most donors, roughly 77% of a few hundred genotyped, fell in the Caucasian-associated ancestry cluster.

Use of 60 Vbeta and 13 Jbeta primers characterized the PCR. The data were produced by immunoSEQ multiplex PCR, yet TCRdb's version contains in-frame clones alone and is incomplete. The data hold approximately 100,000 clones, with roughly 78% observed a single time. Study outcomes and limitations: CMV antigen specificity of three CMV-associated chains was confirmed in vitro.

This receptor was obtained from a woman aged 40 to 49 in good health and CMV-seronegative. The chain employs TRBV28 and TRBJ1-5; D may be TRBD1 (6 bases). The specimen was PBMCs. CDR3 in amino acids: CASNDRNQPQHF. CDR3 bases: TGTGCCAGCAATGACAGGAACCAGCCCCAGCATTTT.